This T cell receptor (beta chain) came from a study of regulatory T cells in long-lasting Graves disease. Whole-study findings and limits: Graves' patients with persistent disease showed TCR diversity lower than patients newly diagnosed.

Germline values: CDR1 GTSNPN, CDR2 SVGIG (reference sequence). This CDR3 has 11 residues. V lost 5 bases and J lost 5, with 9 bases in between. Stated time point: newly diagnosed GD, antithyroid drugs for less than 3 months. The TCR library was made from RNA that had been extracted from PBMCs in TRIzol. This clonotype was observed many times. What it binds is unknown. Construction of TCR beta libraries relied on iRepertoire HTBI primers and on Arm-PCR targeting CDR3 regions. TCRdb reprocessed the multiplex PCR reads via MiXCR and lists one record per CDR3 protein. The top ten hold 20% to 25% of the sample, which has about 330,000 distinct CDR3 sequences, roughly 17% seen once. Separately, the same data were catalogued under a study of T cells in Graves' hyperthyroidism and ophthalmopathy. That paper adds: Absence of ophthalmopathy progression within 18 months defined stable Graves' hyperthyroidism. Lactation, pregnancy, other autoimmune disease or uncontrolled infection led to exclusion of patients. Most expanded thyroid clonotypes above 0.001 recurred in blood.

The chain carries TRBV30 and TRBJ2-5; D is undetermined. The source material was peripheral blood mononuclear cells (PBMCs), sampled at new diagnosis, from a patient treated with antithyroid drugs. The clonotype was recovered from a woman younger than 30 with Graves disease. CDR3 bases: TGTGCCTGGCAAACCGGGGAGACCCAGTACTTC. Its translation: CAWQTGETQYF.